What follows describes a single TCR beta chain. What it binds is not known. Next came a second PCR, run for about 7 to 12 cycles, which used a sample-barcoded 5' primer along with a J-beta primer mix. Each of the cDNA molecules was tagged by a template-switch adaptor with 12 random nucleotides. Each of the samples gave a minimum of 2.5 million paired-end reads that contained CDR3. TCRdb ran MiXCR on the 5' RACE reads and lists one entry per CDR3 protein. The table shows 790,000 or so distinct CDR3 sequences, with just over 55% occurring only once. The CDR3 has 17 amino acids. V was clipped by 3 bases and J by 2 bases; unmatched bases: 9. Germline CDR1 reads MDHEN; CDR2 reads SYDVKM. The data originate from a study of blood T cells in healthy people across ages. Findings of the study overall: Per million T cells, TCR beta diversity dropped roughly linearly as age increased. Relative to aged donors, long-lived donors carried more naive CD4+ cells and displayed higher diversity.

This TCR was recovered from a man aged 40-55 years in good health. The gene calls are TRBV28 and TRBJ1-2; 10 positions agree with TRBD1. The sequenced sample consisted of blood. The CDR3 sequence: CASSFVSGTGANYGYTF. The DNA of the CDR3 is TGTGCCAGCAGTTTTGTTTCAGGGACAGGGGCGAACTATGGCTACACCTTC.